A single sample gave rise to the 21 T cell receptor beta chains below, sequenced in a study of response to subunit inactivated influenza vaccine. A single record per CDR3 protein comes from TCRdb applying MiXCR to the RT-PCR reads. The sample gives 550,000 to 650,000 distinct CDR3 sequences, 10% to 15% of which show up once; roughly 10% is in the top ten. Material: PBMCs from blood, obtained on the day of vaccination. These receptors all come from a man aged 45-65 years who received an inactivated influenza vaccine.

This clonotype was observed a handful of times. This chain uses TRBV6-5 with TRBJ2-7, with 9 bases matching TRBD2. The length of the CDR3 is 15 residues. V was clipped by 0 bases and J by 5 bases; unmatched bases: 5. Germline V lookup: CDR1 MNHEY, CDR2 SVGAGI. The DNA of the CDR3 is TGTGCCAGCAGTTACTCCAGGACTAGCGTGCACGAGCAGTACTTC. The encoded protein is CASSYSRTSVHEQYF.

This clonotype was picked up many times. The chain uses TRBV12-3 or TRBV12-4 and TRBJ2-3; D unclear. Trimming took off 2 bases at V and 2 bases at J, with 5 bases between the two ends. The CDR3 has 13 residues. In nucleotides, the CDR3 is TGTGCCAGCAGTTTATTTCTCACAGATACGCAGTATTTT. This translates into CASSLFLTDTQYF.

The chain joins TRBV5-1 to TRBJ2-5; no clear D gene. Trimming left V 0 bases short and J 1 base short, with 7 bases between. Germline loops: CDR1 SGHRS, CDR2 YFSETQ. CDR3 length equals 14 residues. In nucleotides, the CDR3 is TGCGCCAGCAGCTTGGGGAGTACCCAAGAGACCCAGTACTTC. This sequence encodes CASSLGSTQETQYF.

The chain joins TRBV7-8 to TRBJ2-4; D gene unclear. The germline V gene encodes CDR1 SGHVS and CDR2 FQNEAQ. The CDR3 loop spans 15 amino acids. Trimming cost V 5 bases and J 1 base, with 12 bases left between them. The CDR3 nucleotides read TGTGCCAGCAGCCCGCCCGTCTCCGCCAAAAACATTCAGTACTTC. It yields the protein CASSPPVSAKNIQYF.

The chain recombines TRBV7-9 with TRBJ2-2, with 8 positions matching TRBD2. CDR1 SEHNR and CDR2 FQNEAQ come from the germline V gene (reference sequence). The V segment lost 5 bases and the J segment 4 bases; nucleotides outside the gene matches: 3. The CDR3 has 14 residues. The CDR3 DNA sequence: TGTGCCAGCAGCACAGGACTAGCCACCGGGGAGCTGTTTTTT. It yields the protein CASSTGLATGELFF.

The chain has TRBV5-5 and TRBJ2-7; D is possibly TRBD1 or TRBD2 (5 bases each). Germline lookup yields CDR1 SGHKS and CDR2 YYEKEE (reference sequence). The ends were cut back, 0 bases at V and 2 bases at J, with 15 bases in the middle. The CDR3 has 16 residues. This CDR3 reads CASSLAVGELAYEQYF. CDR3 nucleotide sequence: TGTGCCAGCAGCTTGGCTGTGGGGGAATTGGCCTACGAGCAGTACTTC. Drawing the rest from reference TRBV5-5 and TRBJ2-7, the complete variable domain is DAGVTQSPTHLIKTRGQQVTLRCSPISGHKSVSWYQQVLGQGPQFIFQYYEKEERGRGNFPDRFSARQFPNYSSELNVNALLLGDSALYLCASSLAVGELAYEQYFGPGTRLTVT.

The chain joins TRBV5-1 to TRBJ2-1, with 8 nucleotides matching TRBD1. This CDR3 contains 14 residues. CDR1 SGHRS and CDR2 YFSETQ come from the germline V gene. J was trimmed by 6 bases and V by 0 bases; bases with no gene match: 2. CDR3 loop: CASSLVDRANEQFF. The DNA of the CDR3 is TGCGCCAGCAGCTTGGTGGACAGGGCCAATGAGCAGTTCTTC.

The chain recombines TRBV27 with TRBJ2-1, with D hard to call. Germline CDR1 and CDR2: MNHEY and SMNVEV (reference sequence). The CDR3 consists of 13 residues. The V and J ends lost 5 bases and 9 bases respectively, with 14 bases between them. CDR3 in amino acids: CASSPIGLGEQFF. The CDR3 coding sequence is TGTGCCAGCAGTCCGATTGGGTTGGGTGAGCAGTTCTTC.

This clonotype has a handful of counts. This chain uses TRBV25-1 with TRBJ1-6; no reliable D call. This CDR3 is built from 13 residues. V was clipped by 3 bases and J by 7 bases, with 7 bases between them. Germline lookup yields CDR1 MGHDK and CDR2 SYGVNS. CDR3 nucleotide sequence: TGTGCCAGCAGTGAGAGGACCAATTCACCCCTCCACTTT. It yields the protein CASSERTNSPLHF.

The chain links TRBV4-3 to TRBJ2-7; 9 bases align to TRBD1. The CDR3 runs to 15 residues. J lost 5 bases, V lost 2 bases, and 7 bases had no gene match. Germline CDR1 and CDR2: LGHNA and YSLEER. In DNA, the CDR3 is TGCGCCAGCAGCCAACCCGGACAGGGGTTCCACGAGCAGTACTTC. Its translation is CASSQPGQGFHEQYF.

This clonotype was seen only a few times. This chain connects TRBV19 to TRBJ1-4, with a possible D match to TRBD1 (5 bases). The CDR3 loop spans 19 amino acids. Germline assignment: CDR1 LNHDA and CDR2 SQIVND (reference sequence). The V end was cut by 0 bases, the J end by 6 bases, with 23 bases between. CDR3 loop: CASSIDLRGITHGYEKLFF. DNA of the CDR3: TGTGCCAGTAGTATAGATCTACGGGGGATCACCCACGGATATGAAAAACTGTTTTTT.

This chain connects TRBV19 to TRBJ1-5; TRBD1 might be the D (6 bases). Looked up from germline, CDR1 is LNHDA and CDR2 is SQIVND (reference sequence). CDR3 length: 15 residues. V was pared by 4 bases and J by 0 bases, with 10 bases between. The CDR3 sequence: CASSTGHFSNQPQHF. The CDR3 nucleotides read TGTGCCAGTAGTACGGGACATTTTAGCAATCAGCCCCAGCATTTT.

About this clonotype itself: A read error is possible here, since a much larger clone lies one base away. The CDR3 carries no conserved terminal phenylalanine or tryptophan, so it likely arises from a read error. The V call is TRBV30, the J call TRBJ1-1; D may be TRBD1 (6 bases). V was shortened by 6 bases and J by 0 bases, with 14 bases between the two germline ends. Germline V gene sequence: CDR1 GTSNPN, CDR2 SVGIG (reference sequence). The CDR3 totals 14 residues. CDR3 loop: CACYTGQLNTEAFL. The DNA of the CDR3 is TGTGCCTGCTACACTGGACAGCTGAACACTGAAGCTTTCCTT.

In DNA form, the CDR3 reads TGCAGCGTATACAGGGGGGGTGAGGAGACCCAGTACTTC. The encoded protein is CSVYRGGEETQYF. The rearrangement uses TRBV29-1 and TRBJ2-5; tentative D call: TRBD1 (8 bases). The germline V gene encodes CDR1 SQVTM and CDR2 ANQGSEA. The CDR3 extends over 13 amino acids. Trimming stripped 6 bases from V and 5 bases from J, with 16 bases between.

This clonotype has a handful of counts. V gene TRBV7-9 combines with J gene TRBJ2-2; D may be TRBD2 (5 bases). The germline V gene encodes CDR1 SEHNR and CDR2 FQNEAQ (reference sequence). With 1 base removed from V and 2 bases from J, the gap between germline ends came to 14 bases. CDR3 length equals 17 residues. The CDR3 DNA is TGTGCCAGCAGCTTAGGGAGGCCAGGCCTTAACACCGGGGAGCTGTTTTTT. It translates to CASSLGRPGLNTGELFF.

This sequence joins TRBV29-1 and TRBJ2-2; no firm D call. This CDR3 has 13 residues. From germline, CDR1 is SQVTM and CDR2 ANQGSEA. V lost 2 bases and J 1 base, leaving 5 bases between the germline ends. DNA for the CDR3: TGCAGCGTTGAACCACAGAACACCGGGGAGCTGTTTTTT. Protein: CSVEPQNTGELFF.

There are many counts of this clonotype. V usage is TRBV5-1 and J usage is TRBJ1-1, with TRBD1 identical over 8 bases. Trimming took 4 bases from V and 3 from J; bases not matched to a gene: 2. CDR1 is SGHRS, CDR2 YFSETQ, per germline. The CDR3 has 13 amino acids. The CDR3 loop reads CASSMTGDTEAFF. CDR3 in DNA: TGCGCCAGCAGCATGACAGGGGACACTGAAGCTTTCTTT. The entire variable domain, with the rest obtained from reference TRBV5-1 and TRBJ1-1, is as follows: KAGVTQTPRYLIKTRGQQVTLSCSPISGHRSVSWYQQTPGQGLQFLFEYFSETQRNKGNFPGRFSGRQFSNSRSEMNVSTLELGDSALYLCASSMTGDTEAFFGQGTRLTVV.

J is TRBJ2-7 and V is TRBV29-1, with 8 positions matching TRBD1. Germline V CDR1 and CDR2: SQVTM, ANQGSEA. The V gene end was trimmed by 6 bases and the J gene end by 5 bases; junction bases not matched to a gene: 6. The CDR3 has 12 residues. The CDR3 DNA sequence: TGCAGCGTCGGACAGGGTCTCCACGAGCAGTACTTC. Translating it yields CSVGQGLHEQYF.

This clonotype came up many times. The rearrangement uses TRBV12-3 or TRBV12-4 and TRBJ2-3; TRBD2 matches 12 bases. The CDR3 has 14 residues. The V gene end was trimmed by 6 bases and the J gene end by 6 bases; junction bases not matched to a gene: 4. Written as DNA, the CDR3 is TGTGCCAGCAGGGCGACTAGCGGGAGTGATACGCAGTATTTT. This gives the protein CASRATSGSDTQYF.

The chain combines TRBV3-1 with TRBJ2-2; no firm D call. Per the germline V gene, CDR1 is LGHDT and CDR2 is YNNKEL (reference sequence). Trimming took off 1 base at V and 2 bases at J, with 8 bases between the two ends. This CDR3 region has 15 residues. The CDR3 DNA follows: TGTGCCAGCAGCCAAGGAGAACCCAACACCGGGGAGCTGTTTTTT. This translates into CASSQGEPNTGELFF.

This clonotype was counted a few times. This chain's CDR3 is CASSPVTGKSYEQYF. CDR3 DNA sequence: TGTGCCAGCAGCCCCGTGACAGGGAAGTCCTACGAGCAGTACTTC. This chain uses TRBV3-1 with TRBJ2-7, with 7 bases identical to TRBD1. V was pared by 4 bases and J by 1 base, with 7 bases of the junction left unmatched. Germline CDR1 LGHDT, CDR2 YNNKEL (reference sequence). The CDR3 sequence is 15 residues long.